This TCR beta chain appears in the sequencing data of a study of blood T cell repertoires in COVID-19. For the study at large: Collection of acute and convalescent COVID-19 samples took place in the United States, Italy and Spain. T cells, B-cell-depleted T cells, or PBMCs provided the cDNA or gDNA that served as material.

From germline, CDR1 is MNHEY and CDR2 SMNVEV (reference sequence). V dropped 0 bases and J dropped 5 bases, with 10 bases sitting between them. This CDR3 spans 15 amino acids. Seattle enrolled patients during active infection and tracked them longitudinally. Source study methods: Amplification from reference gene primers served as the basis for estimated nucleated cell counts. Only in-frame clones appear in the TCRdb table, and some are missing; sequencing was by immunoSEQ multiplex PCR. V and J calls and clone size are those listed in that table; D and trimming were worked out from the DNA. The sample lists 150,000 to 200,000 clones; about four fifths were seen once.

The receptor was derived from a woman aged 80 or older with COVID-19, enrolled during active disease. The chain joins TRBV27 to TRBJ2-2, with D maybe TRBD2 (7 bases). The sample was peripheral blood. The CDR3, as DNA: TGTGCCAGCAGTTTATCAGGGAGGGGGACCGGGGAGCTGTTTTTT. The encoded protein is CASSLSGRGTGELFF.